This T cell receptor beta chain was sequenced during a study of blood T cells in healthy people across ages. Through a sample-barcoded 5' primer and a J-beta primer mix, a second PCR was run for roughly 6 to 12 cycles. A single record per CDR3 protein comes from TCRdb applying MiXCR to the 5' RACE reads. The table includes around 800,000 distinct CDR3 sequences, around 42% detected once. Germline-derived CDR1 and CDR2 are SGDLS and YYNGEE. The CDR3 has 13 residues. This clonotype was seen a few times. One end of the junction fails to match germline, which may point to a read error. Sequencing used blood. This clonotype was sampled from a man in his 60s in good health. The chain is built from TRBV9 and TRBJ2-1; TRBD2 matches 9 bases. In DNA form, the CDR3 reads TGTGCCAGTAGCGGGGGATCGAGCCATGAGCAGTTCTTC. It specifies CASSGGSSHEQFF.